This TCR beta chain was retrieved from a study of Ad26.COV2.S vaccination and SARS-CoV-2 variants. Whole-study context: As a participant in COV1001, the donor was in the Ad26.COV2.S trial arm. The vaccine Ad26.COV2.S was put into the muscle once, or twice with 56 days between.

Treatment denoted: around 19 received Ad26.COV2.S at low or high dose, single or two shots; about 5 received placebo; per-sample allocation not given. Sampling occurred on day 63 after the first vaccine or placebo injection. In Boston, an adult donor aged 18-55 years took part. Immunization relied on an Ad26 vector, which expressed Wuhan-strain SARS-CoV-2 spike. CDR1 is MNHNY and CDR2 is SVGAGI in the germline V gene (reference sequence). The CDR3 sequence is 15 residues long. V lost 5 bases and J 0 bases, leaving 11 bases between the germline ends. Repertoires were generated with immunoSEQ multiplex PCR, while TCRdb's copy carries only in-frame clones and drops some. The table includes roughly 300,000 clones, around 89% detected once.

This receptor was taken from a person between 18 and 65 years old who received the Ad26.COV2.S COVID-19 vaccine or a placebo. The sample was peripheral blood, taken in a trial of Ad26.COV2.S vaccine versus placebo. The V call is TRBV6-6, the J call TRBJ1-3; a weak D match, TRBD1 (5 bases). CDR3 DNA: TGTGCCAGCAGTGACACAGGCCGCTCTGGAAACACCATATATTTT. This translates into CASSDTGRSGNTIYF.